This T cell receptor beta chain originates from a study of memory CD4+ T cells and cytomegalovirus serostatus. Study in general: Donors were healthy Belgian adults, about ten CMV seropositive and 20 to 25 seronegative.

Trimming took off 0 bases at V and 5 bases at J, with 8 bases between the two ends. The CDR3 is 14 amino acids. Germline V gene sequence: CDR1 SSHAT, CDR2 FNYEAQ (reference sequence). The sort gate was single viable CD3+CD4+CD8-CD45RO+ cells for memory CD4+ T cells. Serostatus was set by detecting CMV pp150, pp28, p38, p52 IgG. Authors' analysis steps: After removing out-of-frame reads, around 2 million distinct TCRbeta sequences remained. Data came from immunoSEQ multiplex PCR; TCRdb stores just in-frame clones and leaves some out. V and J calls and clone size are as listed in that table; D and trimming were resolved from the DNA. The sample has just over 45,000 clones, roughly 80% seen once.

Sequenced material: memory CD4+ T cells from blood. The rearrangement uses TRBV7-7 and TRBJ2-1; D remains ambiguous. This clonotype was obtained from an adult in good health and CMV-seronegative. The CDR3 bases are TGTGCCAGCAGCTTAGCGGGTTCCCACAATGAGCAGTTCTTC. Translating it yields CASSLAGSHNEQFF.